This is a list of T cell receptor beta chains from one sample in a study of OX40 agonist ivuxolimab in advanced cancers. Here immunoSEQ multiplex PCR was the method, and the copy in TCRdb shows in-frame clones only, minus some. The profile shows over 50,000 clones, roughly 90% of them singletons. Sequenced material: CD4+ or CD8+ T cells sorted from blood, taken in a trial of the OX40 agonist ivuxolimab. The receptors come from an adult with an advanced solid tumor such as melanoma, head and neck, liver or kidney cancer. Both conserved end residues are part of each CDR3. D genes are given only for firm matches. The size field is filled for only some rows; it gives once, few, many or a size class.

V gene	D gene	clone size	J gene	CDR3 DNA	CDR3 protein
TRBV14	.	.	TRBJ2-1	TGTGCCAGCAGCCAATTTTGGGGGTCTGAGCAGTTCTTC	CASSQFWGSEQFF
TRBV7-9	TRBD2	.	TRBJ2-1	TGTGCCAGCAGCCCCTCAGGGGCGCAACTAGCGGCCTCCTACAATGAGCAGTTCTTC	CASSPSGAQLAASYNEQFF
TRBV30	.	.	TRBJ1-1	TGTGCCTGGAGTGTTATGAACACTGAAGCTTTCTTT	CAWSVMNTEAFF
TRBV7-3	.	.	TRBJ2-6	TGTGCCAGCAGCTTATCTGCCGGGGCCAACGTCCTGACTTTC	CASSLSAGANVLTF
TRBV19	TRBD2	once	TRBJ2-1	TGTGCCAGTAGTATAGATCTATTTCGCGGGAGCTCCTACAATGAGCAGTTCTTC	CASSIDLFRGSSYNEQFF
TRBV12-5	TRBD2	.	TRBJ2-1	TGTGCTAGTGGTTTATCCGGGACTAGCGTATACAATGAGCAGTTCTTC	CASGLSGTSVYNEQFF
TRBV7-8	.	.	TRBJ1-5	TGTGCCAGCAGCTTGTCAGGGCTCAGCAATCAGCCCCAGCATTTT	CASSLSGLSNQPQHF
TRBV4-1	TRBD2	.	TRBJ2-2	TGCGCCAGCAGCCTCGGACTAGCGGGGGGGGAGCTGTTTTTT	CASSLGLAGGELFF
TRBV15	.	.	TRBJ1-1	TGTGCCACCAGCGGATGGAACACTGAAGCTTTCTTT	CATSGWNTEAFF
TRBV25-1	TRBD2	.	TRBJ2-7	TGTGCCAGCAGTGATAGCGGGACTTCCTACGAGCAGTACTTC	CASSDSGTSYEQYF
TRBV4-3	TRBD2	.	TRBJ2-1	TGCGCCAGCAGGGGAAGACTAGCGGGAGACCGCAATGAGCAGTTCTTC	CASRGRLAGDRNEQFF